This T cell receptor beta chain was identified in a study of technical replicates of blood from a handful of donors. Data came from immunoSEQ multiplex PCR; TCRdb stores just in-frame clones and leaves some out. The sample has roughly 83,000 clones, more than 80% seen once. Germline V gives CDR1 SGHTS, CDR2 YDEGEE. The V segment lost 2 bases and the J segment 1 base; nucleotides outside the gene matches: 11. The CDR3 is made up of 17 amino acids. The rearrangement joins TRBV5-8 to TRBJ2-5; 7 positions agree with TRBD1. The clonotype comes from a human donor in good health. The sequencing input was T cells isolated from PBMCs. CDR3 loop: CASSLLRQGESQETQYF. The CDR3 coding sequence is TGTGCCAGCAGCTTATTAAGACAGGGAGAGAGCCAAGAGACCCAGTACTTC.